One sample yielded the 21 T cell receptor beta chains listed below, sequenced in a study of control samples from healthy donors and cancer patients. Repertoires were generated with immunoSEQ multiplex PCR, while TCRdb's copy carries only in-frame clones and drops some. Of around 93,000 clones in the sample, around 88% were seen once. Material: blood. All receptors come from a man younger than 40 in good health.

The CDR3 protein is CASSLTGGYEQYF. In DNA, the CDR3 is TGTGCCAGTAGTCTTACGGGGGGTTACGAGCAGTACTTC. The rearrangement links TRBV19 to TRBJ2-7, with TRBD2 identical over 7 bases. The ends lost 5 bases at V and 4 bases at J; junction bases unmatched: 5. CDR1 is LNHDA, CDR2 SQIVND, per germline (reference sequence). The CDR3 runs to 13 residues.

V usage is TRBV4-3 and J usage is TRBJ2-2; 11 nucleotides agree with TRBD1. V lost 3 bases and J lost 6; bases outside the gene matches: 3. CDR3 length equals 15 residues. Germline assignment: CDR1 LGHNA and CDR2 YSLEER. The CDR3 region is CASSQGTGGSGELFF. CDR3 coding DNA: TGCGCCAGCAGCCAGGGGACAGGGGGTTCCGGGGAGCTGTTTTTT.

The gene calls are TRBV14 and TRBJ2-7; possibly TRBD2 for D (5 bases). Germline V gene lookup returns CDR1 SGHDN and CDR2 FVKESK. V was pared by 6 bases and J by 7 bases, with 22 bases between. This CDR3 has 15 residues. As DNA, the CDR3 is TGTGCCAGCAGTCCGAAACTGGGAGCCTTAGGGGAGCAGTACTTC. Protein product: CASSPKLGALGEQYF.

V usage is TRBV6-5 and J usage is TRBJ1-4; TRBD1 might be the D (5 bases). The CDR3 sequence is 13 residues long. CDR1 and CDR2 from the germline V gene are MNHEY and SVGAGI. V was pared by 6 bases and J by 6 bases, with 11 bases between. The CDR3 here is CASSRDPDEKLFF. In DNA, the CDR3 is TGTGCCAGCAGCAGGGACCCCGATGAAAAACTGTTTTTT.

The chain joins TRBV4-2 to TRBJ1-2; D is perhaps TRBD1 (5 bases). Germline lookup yields CDR1 LGHNA and CDR2 YNFKEQ. The CDR3 is made up of 15 amino acids. V was pared by 5 bases and J by 1 base, with 14 bases between. CDR3 bases: TGTGCCAGCAGCTCTGGGGCGGGAGTTAACTATGGCTACACCTTC. Protein: CASSSGAGVNYGYTF.

The V and J genes are TRBV3-1 (or the pseudogene TRBV3-2) and TRBJ2-3; D possibly corresponds to TRBD2 (6 bases). V was shortened by 7 bases and J by 7 bases, with 12 bases between the two germline ends. CDR1 and CDR2 from the germline V gene are LGHDT and YNNKEL (reference sequence). This CDR3 has 12 residues. The CDR3 loop reads CASTTEGNTQYF. The CDR3 region has the DNA TGTGCCAGCACCACGGAGGGGAATACGCAGTATTTT.

In this sample, this clone turned up once. The rearrangement uses TRBV30 and TRBJ1-2; possible D gene TRBD1, 6 bases. There are 11 residues in the CDR3. The germline V gene encodes CDR1 GTSNPN and CDR2 SVGIG (reference sequence). Trimming took off 4 bases at V and 3 bases at J, with 6 bases between the two ends. CDR3 sequence reads: CAWNRDYGYTF. CDR3 nucleotides: TGTGCCTGGAACAGGGACTATGGCTACACCTTC. The variable domain in full, with the rest retrieved from reference TRBV30 and TRBJ1-2, is SQTIHQWPATLVQPVGSPLSLECTVEGTSNPNLYWYRQAAGRGLQLLFYSVGIGQISSEVPQNLSASRPQDRQFILSSKKLLLSDSGFYLCAWNRDYGYTFGSGTRLTVV.

The V and J genes are TRBV7-2 and TRBJ2-1; D perhaps matches TRBD1 (5 bases). Germline values: CDR1 SGHTA, CDR2 FQGNSA. V lost 5 bases and J 7 bases, leaving 18 bases between the germline ends. This CDR3 spans 15 amino acids. This CDR3 reads CASSAIAGMGNEQFF. The DNA for the CDR3 is TGTGCCAGCAGCGCTATTGCAGGGATGGGGAATGAGCAGTTCTTC.

The V gene is TRBV9, the J gene TRBJ1-5; weak D call: TRBD1 (6 bases). Germline V lookup: CDR1 SGDLS, CDR2 YYNGEE. The V end lost 5 bases, the J end lost 6 bases, and 15 bases lay between the germline ends. CDR3 length equals 14 residues. CDR3 DNA sequence: TGTGCCAGCAGTGAAACAGGGTCGGGTCAGCCCCAGCATTTT. Translated: CASSETGSGQPQHF.

V usage is TRBV19 and J usage is TRBJ2-7, with TRBD2 as a possible D gene (6 bases). Germline V gene sequence: CDR1 LNHDA, CDR2 SQIVND (reference sequence). The CDR3 is 15 amino acids. Trimming took off 3 bases at V and 3 bases at J, with 15 bases between the two ends. This CDR3 reads CASSISGGTIYEQYF. Here the CDR3 DNA reads TGTGCCAGTAGTATCTCGGGCGGGACCATCTACGAGCAGTACTTC.

The V and J genes are TRBV10-2 and TRBJ1-1; no reliable D call. The V gene's germline CDR1 is WSHSY and CDR2 SAAADI. This CDR3 spans 13 amino acids. V was shortened by 5 bases and J by 0 bases, with 7 bases between the two germline ends. Here the CDR3 reads CASSMQMNTEAFF. As DNA, the CDR3 is TGCGCCAGCAGTATGCAGATGAACACTGAAGCTTTCTTT.

The chain has TRBV9 and TRBJ2-3; TRBD2 agrees at 8 bases. Germline V CDR1 and CDR2: SGDLS, YYNGEE. Trimming cost V 0 bases and J 2 bases; bases outside gene matches: 5. The CDR3 covers 16 residues. The CDR3 coding sequence is TGTGCCAGCAGCGTAGGGACTAGCAGCGCCACAGATACGCAGTATTTT. Translation gives CASSVGTSSATDTQYF.

The V and J genes are TRBV14 and TRBJ2-1; TRBD2 matches 10 bases. This CDR3 is 15 amino acids long. Germline trimming cut 2 bases from V and 12 bases from J; bases unmatched to any gene: 10. Germline V gives CDR1 SGHDN, CDR2 FVKESK. CDR3 sequence reads: CASSQKAGGDRAQFF. The CDR3 region has the DNA TGTGCCAGCAGCCAAAAAGCGGGAGGGGACAGAGCGCAGTTCTTC.

This clone was picked up a small number of times. The chain carries TRBV19 and TRBJ1-1; perhaps TRBD1 as D (5 bases). The V end was cut by 7 bases, the J end by 1 base, with 13 bases between. Germline assignment: CDR1 LNHDA and CDR2 SQIVND (reference sequence). CDR3 length: 14 amino acids. The CDR3 DNA sequence: TGTGCCAGTAACGTCCGGGGCCAGAACACTGAAGCTTTCTTT. It specifies CASNVRGQNTEAFF.

In DNA, the CDR3 is TGTGCCAGCAGATCCGGGGCGAACACTGAAGCTTTCTTT. Protein sequence: CASRSGANTEAFF. The V call is TRBV28, the J call TRBJ1-1, with a possible D match to TRBD1 (5 bases). Germline assignment: CDR1 MDHEN and CDR2 SYDVKM. The CDR3 totals 13 residues. V was pared by 6 bases and J by 1 base, with 9 bases between. The whole variable domain, filled in from reference TRBV28 and TRBJ1-1, reads DVKVTQSSRYLVKRTGEKVFLECVQDMDHENMFWYRQDPGLGLRLIYFSYDVKMKEKGDIPEGYSVSREKKERFSLILESASTNQTSMYLCASRSGANTEAFFGQGTRLTVV.

This rearrangement joins TRBV7-3 to TRBJ2-6; D gene unclear. Between the trimmed V and J ends, which lost 4 bases and 0 bases, there was a span of 13 bases. Germline-derived CDR1 and CDR2 are SGHTA and FQGTGA. The CDR3 runs to 17 residues. CDR3 bases: TGTGCCAGCAGCTCCAGAGCGAAGTACTCTGGGGCCAACGTCCTGACTTTC. It encodes CASSSRAKYSGANVLTF.

The chain couples TRBV6-5 to TRBJ2-2; tentative D call: TRBD2 (6 bases). Looked up from germline, CDR1 is MNHEY and CDR2 is SVGAGI. The V gene lost 7 bases and the J gene lost 6 bases, with 15 bases spanning the gap. This CDR3 comprises 14 residues. CDR3 sequence reads: CASKGLQNAGELFF. As DNA, the CDR3 is TGTGCCAGCAAGGGACTTCAAAACGCCGGGGAGCTGTTTTTT.

The J gene is TRBJ1-2, the V gene TRBV19; 7 bases agree with TRBD1. Germline CDR1 LNHDA, CDR2 SQIVND (reference sequence). The CDR3 consists of 13 residues. The J segment lost 7 bases and the V segment lost 3 bases, leaving 5 bases of the junction unmatched. This CDR3 is CASSIDRAFGYTF. CDR3 in DNA: TGTGCCAGTAGTATTGACAGGGCCTTTGGCTACACCTTC.

The chain employs TRBV5-1 and TRBJ2-2; 14 nucleotides match TRBD2. Germline-derived CDR1 and CDR2 are SGHRS and YFSETQ. V trimming: 4 bases; J trimming: 7 bases; junction bases outside the gene matches: 6. There are 16 residues in the CDR3. The CDR3 coding sequence is TGCGCCAGCAGCCGGGGACTAGCGGGAGTCGTCGGGGAGCTGTTTTTT. Protein: CASSRGLAGVVGELFF.

CDR3 DNA: TGTGCCAGCAGTGGGGAGAGGACAGGGAACAGTCAGCCCCAGCATTTT. Protein sequence: CASSGERTGNSQPQHF. The chain combines TRBV2 with TRBJ1-5, with TRBD1 identical over 8 bases. The germline gives CDR1 SNHLY, CDR2 FYNNEI. There are 16 residues in the CDR3. V lost 4 bases to trimming and J lost 6 bases; unmatched junction nucleotides: 11.

This clone has more than one count but fewer than ten. V gene TRBV5-4 combines with J gene TRBJ1-1; D is uncertain. This CDR3 is built from 13 residues. Germline V gene lookup returns CDR1 SGHNT and CDR2 YYREEE (reference sequence). V was clipped by 4 bases and J by 6 bases, with 13 bases between them. The CDR3 sequence is CASSPYGQPEAFF. Written as DNA, the CDR3 is TGTGCCAGCAGCCCATATGGTCAACCTGAAGCTTTCTTT.